This entry lists 15 T cell receptor beta chains sequenced from one sample in a study of tissue T cells after allogeneic stem cell transplantation (dated by TCRdb to 2021 to 2024). The method behind the library was the immunoSEQ multiplex PCR assay. TCRdb obtained this table from immuneACCESS and retained in-frame rearrangements with V and J assigned. These tables miss some clones; where compared with another copy, unresolved V genes account for less than half of the shortfall, and the remainder is unexplained. The sample includes roughly 4,700 clones, with about two fifths observed a single time. Clones ranked in the top ten supply about a quarter of the sample. The sample's time point label, decoded: mouse harvest day 14 after allogeneic transplant. Each mouse graft, delivered by tail vein injection, combined 10^6 splenic CD5+ T cells with 10^7 T-cell-depleted bone marrow cells. The specimen was gut tissue. Receptors were obtained from a female BALB/c mouse given C57BL/6 T cells with graft-versus-host disease after an allogeneic hematopoietic cell transplant.

By sample fraction, this clone is medium-sized. Each gene name is a mouse one. The read stops 1 residue short of the end of the CDR3; the missing end is completed from the germline J gene. The chain recombines TRBV26 with TRBJ2-7; 9 bases line up with TRBD2. This CDR3 is 15 amino acids long. With 0 bases clipped from V and 2 bases from J, the junction kept 2 bases outside the gene matches. Germline assignment: CDR1 KGHPV and CDR2 FQNQEV (reference sequence). CDR3 bases read: TGTGCCAGCAGTCTGTCGTTGGGGGGGCCCTATGAACAGTAC. Translated: CASSLSLGGPYEQY. The entire CDR3 is CASSLSLGGPYEQYF.

To note about this clone: Each gene name is a mouse one. The CDR3 end falls 1 residue outside the read, so it is completed with the germline J gene. This chain uses TRBV13-2 with TRBJ2-5; 7 nucleotides align to TRBD2. This CDR3 is built from 14 residues. CDR1 and CDR2 from the germline V gene are NNHNN and SYGAGS (reference sequence). V lost 2 bases and J lost 3; bases outside the gene matches: 3. This CDR3 is CASGEGLAQDTQYF. The part of the CDR3 DNA that was read is TGTGCCAGCGGTGAAGGACTGGCTCAAGACACCCAGTAC.

A few counts support this clone. Gene names follow the mouse nomenclature. The CDR3 goes on 1 residue after the read ends, and that part is filled in from the germline J gene. V usage is TRBV3 and J usage is TRBJ2-7; perhaps D is TRBD1 or TRBD2 (5 bases each). The CDR3 extends over 13 amino acids. Looked up from germline, CDR1 is SNHLY and CDR2 is FYNGKV (reference sequence). Trimming cost V 1 base and J 2 bases, with 6 bases left between them. Incomplete CDR3 DNA: TGTGCCAGCAGCTTAGGGGGCACCTATGAACAGTAC. Protein: CASSLGGTYEQY. The CDR3, in full, reads CASSLGGTYEQYF.

Notes on this clone: Germline and genes here are mouse. The CDR3 goes on 1 residue after the read ends, and that part is filled in from the germline J gene. This chain links TRBV13-3 with TRBJ2-5; TRBD2 aligns across 12 bases. After removal of 8 bases from V and 0 bases from J, the junction contained 1 base not matched to a gene. The CDR3 runs to 14 residues. Germline CDR1 NNHDY, CDR2 SYVADS. CDR3 in amino acids: CARDWGGNQDTQYF. The CDR3 bases that were read are TGTGCCAGGGACTGGGGGGGGAACCAAGACACCCAGTAC.

This clone rates as large. Genes and germline are mouse. The read stops 1 residue short of the end of the CDR3; the missing end is completed from the germline J gene. The rearrangement joins TRBV13-2 to TRBJ1-3; 9 bases align to TRBD1. The germline V gene encodes CDR1 NNHNN and CDR2 SYGAGS (reference sequence). With 3 bases clipped from V and 3 bases from J, the junction kept 1 base outside the gene matches. The length of the CDR3 is 14 residues. Partial CDR3 DNA: TGTGCCAGCGGTGGGGACAGGGTTGGAAATACGCTCTAT. Encoded protein: CASGGDRVGNTLY. The entire CDR3 reads CASGGDRVGNTLYF.

Concerning this clone: The gene names given are mouse names. The sequenced part of the CDR3 DNA is TGTGCCAGCAGCCCCCGCGCTGAGCAGTTC. It yields the protein CASSPRAEQF. The whole CDR3 sequence is CASSPRAEQFF. This chain links TRBV3 with TRBJ2-1; D call uncertain. The CDR3 extends 1 residue past the end of the read, so its final part is completed from the germline J gene. V lost 5 bases and J lost 7, with 6 bases in between. The CDR3 is made up of 11 amino acids. Germline CDR1 SNHLY, CDR2 FYNGKV (reference sequence).

There are a few counts of this clone. Any gene name here is a mouse gene name. The observed sequence ends 1 residue before the CDR3 terminus, with the missing tail filled in from the germline J gene. V and J are TRBV13-2 and TRBJ2-7; TRBD2 matches 8 bases. Trimming cost V 2 bases and J 2 bases; bases outside gene matches: 0. This CDR3 comprises 13 residues. The germline CDR1 and CDR2 sequences are NNHNN and SYGAGS (reference sequence). The CDR3 loop reads CASGDWGAYEQYF. The CDR3 bases that were read are TGTGCCAGCGGTGACTGGGGGGCCTATGAACAGTAC.

By share, this clone counts as medium-sized. Each gene name is a mouse one. Coverage ceases 1 residue before the CDR3 finishes, and the germline J gene fills in the end. This sequence joins TRBV26 and TRBJ2-3, with 8 bases that match TRBD2. CDR1 is KGHPV and CDR2 is FQNQEV in the germline V gene (reference sequence). The junction had 2 bases not matched to a gene; V was cut back by 3 bases and J by 3 bases. The CDR3 contains 14 residues. CDR3 region: CASSLRGGAETLYF. The sequenced part of the CDR3 DNA is TGTGCCAGCAGTCTACGGGGGGGCGCAGAAACGCTGTAT.

Turning to this clone: The genes are named according to mouse. The read is 1 residue too short to cover the CDR3 end, so that end is filled in from the germline J gene. V is TRBV29 and J is TRBJ1-4; no definite D call. Germline loops: CDR1 MSHET, CDR2 SYDVDS. The CDR3 runs 12 residues. The ends were cut back, 5 bases at V and 4 bases at J, with 5 bases in the middle. CDR3 region: CASSHNNERLFF. Incomplete CDR3 DNA: TGTGCTAGCAGTCACAACAACGAAAGATTATTT.

Sample share makes this clone large. The genes and germline here are from mouse. Read sequence stops 1 residue before the CDR3 end, and the germline J gene provides the missing end. Different DNA sequences within this sample yield the same CDR3. The genes are TRBV19 and TRBJ2-7; D remains ambiguous. This CDR3 comprises 11 residues. Trimming took 4 bases from V and 4 from J, leaving 6 bases between them. Germline CDR1 is FNHDT and CDR2 is SITEND (reference sequence). The sequenced part of the CDR3 DNA is TGTGCCAGCAGTCCCTCTTATGAACAGTAC. It codes for CASSPSYEQY. The whole CDR3 protein is CASSPSYEQYF.

Notes on this clone: Gene names are mouse gene names. The CDR3 is cut off 1 residue early in the read; its end comes from the germline J gene. The chain joins TRBV3 to TRBJ2-7, with 11 bases matching TRBD2. V lost 5 bases and J lost 3; bases outside the gene matches: 3. In germline, CDR1 is SNHLY, CDR2 FYNGKV (reference sequence). The CDR3 loop spans 14 amino acids. The CDR3 spells CASSPGLGVYEQYF. The DNA read from the CDR3 is TGTGCCAGCAGCCCGGGACTGGGGGTCTATGAACAGTAC.

Concerning this clone itself: Gene labels here are mouse ones. The read halts 1 residue ahead of the CDR3 end, with the missing end drawn from the germline J gene. The sample contains more than one DNA sequence encoding this CDR3. The chain combines TRBV26 with TRBJ2-2; tentatively, D is TRBD1 (5 bases). Trimming removed 0 bases at V and 0 bases at J, with 5 bases between. Per germline, CDR1 KGHPV and CDR2 FQNQEV (reference sequence). The CDR3 is made up of 15 amino acids. The CDR3 bases that were read are TGTGCCAGCAGTCTGTCAGGGGCAAACACCGGGCAGCTCTAC. Its translation: CASSLSGANTGQLY. The entire CDR3 protein is CASSLSGANTGQLYF.

In the case of this clone: Gene names and germline match the mouse. The read gets to within 1 residue of the CDR3 end, and the germline J gene fills in the rest. The chain couples TRBV15 to TRBJ2-2, with 9 positions matching TRBD2. Germline CDR1 is SGHND and CDR2 is FRSKSL. After removal of 6 bases from V and 2 bases from J, the junction contained 4 bases not matched to a gene. The CDR3 length is 15 residues. CDR3 DNA, as far as it was read: TGTGCCAGCAGCCTGGGGGGGGGTAACACCGGGCAGCTCTAC. Encoded protein: CASSLGGGNTGQLY. The full CDR3 sequence reads CASSLGGGNTGQLYF.

This clone appeared a few times. Gene names and germline match the mouse. The CDR3 end falls 1 residue outside the read, so it is completed with the germline J gene. V gene TRBV12-2 combines with J gene TRBJ2-7, with 9 bases that match TRBD1. V dropped 2 bases and J dropped 7; count of bases not matched to a gene: 5. CDR3 length: 13 amino acids. Germline V CDR1 and CDR2: SGHLS, HYDKME. CDR3 residues: CASSPNRGREQYF. Incomplete CDR3 DNA: TGTGCCAGCTCTCCAAACAGGGGGCGAGAACAGTAC.

This clone is medium-sized (0.01 to 0.1%) in the sample. The genes are named according to mouse. The observed sequence ends 1 residue before the CDR3 terminus, with the missing tail filled in from the germline J gene. The chain recombines TRBV31 with TRBJ2-3; TRBD2 agrees at 8 bases. Per germline, CDR1 GKSSPN and CDR2 SITVG. CDR3 length equals 14 residues. Losses at the gene ends were 3 bases for V and 0 bases for J; bases not matched to a gene: 2. The part of the CDR3 DNA that was read is TGTGCCTGGAGGAGGACTGGGAGTGCAGAAACGCTGTAT. It translates to CAWRRTGSAETLY. The whole CDR3 sequence reads CAWRRTGSAETLYF. Full variable domain (outside the CDR3, taken from reference TRBV31 and TRBJ2-3): AQTIHQWPVAEIKAVGSPLSLGCTIKGKSSPNLYWYWQATGGTLQQLFYSITVGQVESVVQLNLSASRPKDDQFILSTEKLLLSHSGFYLCAWRRTGSAETLYFGSGTRLTVL.